The present entry profiles one T cell receptor beta chain with its context. As yet, its antigen is unknown. The data originate from a study of shared clonotypes between healthy human individuals. Genomic DNA per cell subset filled all wells of several immunoSEQ plates. In the original workflow: Filtering differed because ImmunoSEQ produced junction-only sequences that carried no quality scores. Using immunoSEQ multiplex PCR, the repertoire was profiled, and TCRdb retains in-frame clones only, with some absent. The V and J calls and clone size are taken from that table; D and trimming were inferred from the DNA. The table has fewer than 3 million clones, 92% seen once. Study-wide findings and caveats: Estimated clonotype richness was generally higher in naive than memory subsets. Only a few donors were included, so the genetic and exposure-history diversity represented was limited.

This CDR3 is built from 13 residues. V was cut by 4 bases and J by 3 bases, with 6 bases left in between. The germline V gene has CDR1 LGHNT and CDR2 FRNRAP. Sequenced material: naive CD4+ T cells from PBMCs. Subset defined: CD45RA+ positively selected. The chain links TRBV12-5 to TRBJ1-4; no clear D. The receptor was isolated from a man aged 18 to 30 in good health. Some clones in this sample may be carry-over from other donors' samples. The CDR3 DNA follows: TGTGCTAGTGGTTGGACTCCTAATGAAAAACTGTTTTTT. Translation: CASGWTPNEKLFF. The full variable domain, its missing parts supplied by reference TRBV12-5 and TRBJ1-4, is DARVTQTPRHKVTEMGQEVTMRCQPILGHNTVFWYRQTMMQGLELLAYFRNRAPLDDSGMPKDRFSAEMPDATLATLKIQPSEPRDSAVYFCASGWTPNEKLFFGSGTQLSVL.